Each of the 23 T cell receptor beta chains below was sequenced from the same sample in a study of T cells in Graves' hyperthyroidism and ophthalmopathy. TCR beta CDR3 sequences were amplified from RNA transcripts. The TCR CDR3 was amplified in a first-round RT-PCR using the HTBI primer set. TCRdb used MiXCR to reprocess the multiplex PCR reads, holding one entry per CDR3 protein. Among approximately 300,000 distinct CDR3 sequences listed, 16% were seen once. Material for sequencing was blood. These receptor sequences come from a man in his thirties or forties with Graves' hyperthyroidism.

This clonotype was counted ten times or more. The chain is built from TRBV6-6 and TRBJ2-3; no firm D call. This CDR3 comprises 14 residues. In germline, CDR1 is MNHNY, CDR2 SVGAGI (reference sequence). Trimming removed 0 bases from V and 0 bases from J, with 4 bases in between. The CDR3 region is CASSYSRSTDTQYF. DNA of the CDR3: TGTGCCAGCAGTTACTCGCGGAGCACAGATACGCAGTATTTT.

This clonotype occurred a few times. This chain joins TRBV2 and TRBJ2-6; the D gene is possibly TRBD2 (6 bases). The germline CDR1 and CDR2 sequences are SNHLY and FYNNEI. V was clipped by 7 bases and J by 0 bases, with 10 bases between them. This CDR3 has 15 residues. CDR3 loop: CASNLGGSGANVLTF. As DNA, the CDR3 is TGTGCCAGCAACCTCGGGGGCTCTGGGGCCAACGTCCTGACTTTC.

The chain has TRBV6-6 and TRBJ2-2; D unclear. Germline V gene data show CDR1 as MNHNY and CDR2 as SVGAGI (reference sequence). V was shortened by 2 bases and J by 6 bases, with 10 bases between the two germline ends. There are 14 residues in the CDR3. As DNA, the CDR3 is TGTGCCAGCAGTTACCTCGACTCATCCGGGGAGCTGTTTTTT. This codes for CASSYLDSSGELFF.

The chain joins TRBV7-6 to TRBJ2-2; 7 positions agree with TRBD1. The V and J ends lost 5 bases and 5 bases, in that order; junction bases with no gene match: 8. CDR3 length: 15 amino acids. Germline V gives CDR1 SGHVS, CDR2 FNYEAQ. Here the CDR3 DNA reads TGTGCCAGCAGCCCTCAACAGGGGTGGACCGGGGAGCTGTTTTTT. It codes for CASSPQQGWTGELFF.

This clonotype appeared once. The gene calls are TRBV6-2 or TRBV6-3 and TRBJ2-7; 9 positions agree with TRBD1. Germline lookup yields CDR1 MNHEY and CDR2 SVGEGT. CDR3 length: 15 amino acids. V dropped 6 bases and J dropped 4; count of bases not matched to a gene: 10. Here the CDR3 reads CASSPNSGQGYEQYF. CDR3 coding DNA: TGTGCCAGCAGCCCAAATTCGGGACAGGGTTACGAGCAGTACTTC.

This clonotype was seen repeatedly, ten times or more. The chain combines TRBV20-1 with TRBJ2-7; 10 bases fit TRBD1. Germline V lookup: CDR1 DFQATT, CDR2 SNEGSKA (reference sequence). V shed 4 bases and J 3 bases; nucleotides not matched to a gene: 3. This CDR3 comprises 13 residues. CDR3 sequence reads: CSATGTGDYEQYF. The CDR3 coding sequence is TGCAGTGCTACCGGGACAGGGGACTACGAGCAGTACTTC.

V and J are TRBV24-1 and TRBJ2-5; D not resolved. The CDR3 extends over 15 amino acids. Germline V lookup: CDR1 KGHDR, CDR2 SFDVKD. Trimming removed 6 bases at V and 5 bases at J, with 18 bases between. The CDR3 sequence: CATSSVGWAGETQYF. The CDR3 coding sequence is TGTGCCACCAGTTCCGTTGGCTGGGCTGGGGAGACCCAGTACTTC.

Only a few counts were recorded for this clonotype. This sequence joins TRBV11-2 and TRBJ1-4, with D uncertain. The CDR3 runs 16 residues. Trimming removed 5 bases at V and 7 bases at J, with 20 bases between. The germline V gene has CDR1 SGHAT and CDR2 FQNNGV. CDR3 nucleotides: TGTGCCAGCAGCCAAATTGGGCAGGCGGGCGGTGAAAAACTGTTTTTT. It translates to CASSQIGQAGGEKLFF.

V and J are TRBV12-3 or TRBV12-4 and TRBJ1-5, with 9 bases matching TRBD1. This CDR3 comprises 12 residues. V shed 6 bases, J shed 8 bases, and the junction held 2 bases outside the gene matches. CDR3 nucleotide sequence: TGTGCCAGCAGGGGACAGGGAGAGCCCCAGCATTTT. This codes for CASRGQGEPQHF.

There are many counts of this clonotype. The CDR3: CASSLNLGGINEQYF. Written as DNA, the CDR3 is TGTGCCAGCAGCCTAAACCTGGGAGGGATCAACGAGCAGTACTTC. This sequence joins TRBV13 and TRBJ2-7; 7 bases match TRBD2. V dropped 5 bases and J dropped 5; count of bases not matched to a gene: 12. Germline V lookup: CDR1 PRHDT, CDR2 FYEKMQ (reference sequence). The CDR3 runs to 15 residues.

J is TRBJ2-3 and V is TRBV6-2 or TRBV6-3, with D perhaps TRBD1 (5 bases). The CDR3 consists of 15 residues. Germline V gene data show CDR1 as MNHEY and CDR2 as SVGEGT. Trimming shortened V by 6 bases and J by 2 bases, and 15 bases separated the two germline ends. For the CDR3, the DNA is TGTGCCAGCAGCCACAGGAGACTGGCCACAGATACGCAGTATTTT. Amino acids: CASSHRRLATDTQYF.

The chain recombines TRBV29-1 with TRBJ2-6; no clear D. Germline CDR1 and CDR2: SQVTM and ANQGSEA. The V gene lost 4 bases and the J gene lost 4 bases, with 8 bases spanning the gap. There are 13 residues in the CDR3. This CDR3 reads CSVAVAGANVLTF. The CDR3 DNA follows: TGCAGCGTTGCGGTTGCCGGGGCCAACGTCCTGACTTTC.

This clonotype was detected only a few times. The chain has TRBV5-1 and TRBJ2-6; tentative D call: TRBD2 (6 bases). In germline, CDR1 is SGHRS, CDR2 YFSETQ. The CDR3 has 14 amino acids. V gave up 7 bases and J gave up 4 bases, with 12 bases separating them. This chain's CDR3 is CASAAGQGANVLTF. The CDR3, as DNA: TGCGCCAGCGCCGCGGGGCAGGGGGCCAACGTCCTGACTTTC.

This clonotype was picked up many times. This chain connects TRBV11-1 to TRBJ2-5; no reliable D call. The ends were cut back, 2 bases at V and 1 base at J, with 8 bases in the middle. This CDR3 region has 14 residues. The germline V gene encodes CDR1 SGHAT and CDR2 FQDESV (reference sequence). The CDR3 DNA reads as TGTGCCAGCAGCTTACGTCGGGTCCAAGAGACCCAGTACTTC. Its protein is CASSLRRVQETQYF.

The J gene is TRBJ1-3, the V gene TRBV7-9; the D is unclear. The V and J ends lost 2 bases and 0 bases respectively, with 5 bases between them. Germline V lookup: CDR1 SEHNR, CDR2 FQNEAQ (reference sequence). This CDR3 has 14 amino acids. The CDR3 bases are TGTGCCAGCAGCTTAACCGACTCTGGAAACACCATATATTTT. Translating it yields CASSLTDSGNTIYF. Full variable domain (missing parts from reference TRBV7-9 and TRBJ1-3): DTGVSQNPRHKITKRGQNVTFRCDPISEHNRLYWYRQTLGQGPEFLTYFQNEAQLEKSRLLSDRFSAERPKGSFSTLEIQRTEQGDSAMYLCASSLTDSGNTIYFGEGSWLTVV.

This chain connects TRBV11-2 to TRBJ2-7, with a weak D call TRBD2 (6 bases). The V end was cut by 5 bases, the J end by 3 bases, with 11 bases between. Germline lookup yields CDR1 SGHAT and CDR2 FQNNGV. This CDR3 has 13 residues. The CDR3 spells CASSPGSGYEQYF. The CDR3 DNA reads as TGTGCCAGCAGCCCCGGGAGTGGCTACGAGCAGTACTTC.

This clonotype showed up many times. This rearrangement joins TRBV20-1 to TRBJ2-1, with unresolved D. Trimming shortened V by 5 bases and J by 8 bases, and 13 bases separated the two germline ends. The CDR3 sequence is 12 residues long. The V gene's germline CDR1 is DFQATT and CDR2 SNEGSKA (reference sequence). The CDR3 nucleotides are TGCAGTGCTCAAGGATCGTTGTATGAGCAGTTCTTC. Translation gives CSAQGSLYEQFF.

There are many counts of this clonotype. This chain's CDR3 is CASSSLQEGRRETQYF. The CDR3 DNA reads as TGTGCCAGCAGTTCCCTCCAGGAGGGGAGGAGAGAGACCCAGTACTTC. V usage is TRBV28 and J usage is TRBJ2-5; perhaps TRBD2 as D (6 bases). The V gene's germline CDR1 is MDHEN and CDR2 SYDVKM. V was pared by 4 bases and J by 4 bases, with 19 bases between. The CDR3 consists of 16 residues.

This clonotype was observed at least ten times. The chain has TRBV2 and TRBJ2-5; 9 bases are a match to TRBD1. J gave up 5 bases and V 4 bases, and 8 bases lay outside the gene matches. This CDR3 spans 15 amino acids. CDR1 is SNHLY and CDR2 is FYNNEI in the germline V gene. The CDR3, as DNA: TGTGCCAGCAGTGTAGAGACAGGGGGTCAGGAGACCCAGTACTTC. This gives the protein CASSVETGGQETQYF.

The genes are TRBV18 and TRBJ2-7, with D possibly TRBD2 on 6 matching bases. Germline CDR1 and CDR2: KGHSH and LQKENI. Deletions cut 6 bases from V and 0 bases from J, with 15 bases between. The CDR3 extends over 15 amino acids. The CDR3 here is CASSTGFGSSYEQYF. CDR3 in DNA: TGTGCCAGCTCCACGGGTTTCGGGAGCTCCTACGAGCAGTACTTC.

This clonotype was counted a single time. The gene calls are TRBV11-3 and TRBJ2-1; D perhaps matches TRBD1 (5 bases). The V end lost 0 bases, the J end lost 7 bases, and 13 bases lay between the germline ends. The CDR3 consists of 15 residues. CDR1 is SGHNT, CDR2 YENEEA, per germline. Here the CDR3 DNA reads TGTGCCAGCAGCTTAGATCCGAGCAGGGCGAATGAGCAGTTCTTC. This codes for CASSLDPSRANEQFF. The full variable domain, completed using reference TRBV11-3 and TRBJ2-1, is EAGVVQSPRYKIIEKKQPVAFWCNPISGHNTLYWYLQNLGQGPELLIRYENEEAVDDSQLPKDRFSAERLKGVDSTLKIQPAELGDSAVYLCASSLDPSRANEQFFGPGTRLTVL.

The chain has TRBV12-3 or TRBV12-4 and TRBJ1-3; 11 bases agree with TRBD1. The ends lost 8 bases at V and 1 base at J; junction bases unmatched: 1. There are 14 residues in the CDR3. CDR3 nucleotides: TGTGCCAGCGGGACAGGGGGTTCTGGAAACACCATATATTTT. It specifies CASGTGGSGNTIYF.

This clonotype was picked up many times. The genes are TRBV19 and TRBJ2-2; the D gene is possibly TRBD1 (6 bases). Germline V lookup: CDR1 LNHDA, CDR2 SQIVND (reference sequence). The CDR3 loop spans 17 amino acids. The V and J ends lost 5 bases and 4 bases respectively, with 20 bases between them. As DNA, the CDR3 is TGTGCCAGTAGTCCCTCAGGGCTACAGGGTCTCACCGGGGAGCTGTTTTTT. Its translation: CASSPSGLQGLTGELFF.